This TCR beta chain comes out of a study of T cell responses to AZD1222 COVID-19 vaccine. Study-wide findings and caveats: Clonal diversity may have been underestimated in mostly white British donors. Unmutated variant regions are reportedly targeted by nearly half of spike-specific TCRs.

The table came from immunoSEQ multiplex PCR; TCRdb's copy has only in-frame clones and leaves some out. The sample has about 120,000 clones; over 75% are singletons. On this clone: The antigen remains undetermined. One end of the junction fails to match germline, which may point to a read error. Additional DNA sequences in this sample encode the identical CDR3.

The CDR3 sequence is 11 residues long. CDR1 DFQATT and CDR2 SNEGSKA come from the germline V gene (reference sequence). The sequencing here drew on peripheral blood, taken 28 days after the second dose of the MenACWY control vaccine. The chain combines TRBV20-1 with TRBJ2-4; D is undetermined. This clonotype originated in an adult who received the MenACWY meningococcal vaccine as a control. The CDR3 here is CSASVGYIQYF. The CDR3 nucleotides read TGCAGTGCTAGTGTGGGGTACATCCAGTACTTC.